The 21 T cell receptor beta chains below were found in one sample sequenced in a study of regulatory T cells in long-lasting Graves disease (dated by TCRdb to the early 2020s). The meaning of the sample's time point label: newly diagnosed GD, antithyroid drugs for less than 3 months. For both TCR sequencing and RNA sequencing, RNA was extracted from PBMCs using TRIzol. The library was made by multiplex PCR. The run used an Illumina HiSeq 4000. CDR3 regions were amplified by Arm-PCR with iRepertoire HTBI primers to construct TCR beta libraries. TCRdb itself trimmed the public reads at Q25 with fastp, ran MiXCR and retained productive beta chains. One record per CDR3 amino acid sequence lists the most common genes and DNA. For this sample there are 200,000 to 300,000 distinct CDR3 sequences; 20% to 25% appear just once. Together, the top ten hold over 11% of the sample. The source was peripheral blood mononuclear cells (PBMCs), collected at new diagnosis, from a patient treated with antithyroid drugs. These receptors came from a female donor with Graves disease.

The chain combines TRBV10-3 with TRBJ1-5, with 7 bases lining up with TRBD1. CDR1 ENHRY and CDR2 SYGVKD come from the germline V gene. The CDR3 has 15 amino acids. V lost 6 bases, J lost 4 bases, and 9 bases stayed unmatched. In DNA, the CDR3 is TGTGCCATCAGGAGGGGGCAGGGGGAGAATCAGCCCCAGCATTTT. Amino acids: CAIRRGQGENQPQHF.

At least ten counts were recorded for this clonotype. This rearrangement joins TRBV29-1 to TRBJ2-7; possibly TRBD1 for D (5 bases). The V and J ends lost 4 bases and 3 bases respectively, with 10 bases between them. The CDR3 totals 12 residues. Looked up from germline, CDR1 is SQVTM and CDR2 is ANQGSEA. The CDR3 coding sequence is TGCAGCGTTGTGGGTGGACACTACGAGCAGTACTTC. Protein product: CSVVGGHYEQYF.

V gene TRBV3-1 combines with J gene TRBJ2-1; D remains ambiguous. TRBJ2-5 matches the DNA end more closely, so the J call is doubtful. Germline V CDR1 and CDR2: LGHDT, YNNKEL (reference sequence). This CDR3 comprises 13 residues. The CDR3 bases are TGTGCCAGCAGCCAACGCAGTCAAGAGACCCAGTACTTC. The encoded protein is CASSQRSQETQYF.

Concerning this clonotype: Only one base separates this from a far larger clonotype, so it likely reflects a read error. The genes are TRBV2 and TRBJ2-1; 12 bases map to TRBD2. J gave up 5 bases and V 11 bases, and 4 bases lay outside the gene matches. The CDR3 sequence is 13 residues long. Germline CDR1 reads SNHLY; CDR2 reads FYNNEI. The CDR3 spells CAPGLAGNNEQFF. The CDR3 DNA follows: TGTGCCCCAGGACTAGCGGGGAACAATGAGCAGTTCTTC.

As for this clonotype: This likely came from a read error, as a far larger clone is one base away. The chain carries TRBV10-3 and TRBJ2-3; the D is unclear. The germline CDR1 and CDR2 sequences are ENHRY and SYGVKD. Trimming took 10 bases from V and 2 from J, leaving 19 bases between them. This CDR3 is 15 amino acids long. CDR3 DNA sequence: TGTGCCAGCACTGACTGGTCTCGATCCACAGATACGCAGTATTTT. Amino acids: CASTDWSRSTDTQYF.

This clonotype has a count of ten or more. The CDR3 here is CSANRDSYNEQFF. As DNA, the CDR3 is TGCAGTGCTAACCGGGACAGTTACAATGAGCAGTTCTTC. The chain combines TRBV20-1 with TRBJ2-1; 7 bases map to TRBD1. Germline V lookup: CDR1 DFQATT, CDR2 SNEGSKA (reference sequence). The CDR3 is 13 residues long. V lost 4 bases and J lost 4; bases outside the gene matches: 4.

Remarks on this clonotype: Sequence at one end of the junction differs from germline and may be a read error. V is TRBV7-2 and J is TRBJ1-2; a weak D match, TRBD1 (6 bases). This CDR3 has 14 residues. The germline gives CDR1 SGHTA, CDR2 FQGNSA. CDR3 amino acids: CASSLGAGLGGYAF. The CDR3 bases are TGTGCCAGCAGCTTAGGAGCGGGGTTGGGGGGCTACGCCTTC.

V and J are TRBV6-1 and TRBJ2-2; perhaps TRBD1 as D (5 bases). Trimming shortened V by 5 bases and J by 0 bases, and 10 bases separated the two germline ends. CDR3 length equals 15 residues. CDR1 is MNHNS and CDR2 is SASEGT in the germline V gene. The CDR3 nucleotides are TGTGCCAGCAGTACCGGACAACCGAACACCGGGGAGCTGTTTTTT. Protein: CASSTGQPNTGELFF.

V gene TRBV6-1 combines with J gene TRBJ2-7; D tentatively fits TRBD1 or TRBD2 (5 bases each). Germline loops: CDR1 MNHNS, CDR2 SASEGT. The V end lost 7 bases, the J end lost 2 bases, and 18 bases lay between the germline ends. This CDR3 contains 15 residues. The CDR3 is CASNKSRDETYEQYF. The DNA of the CDR3 is TGTGCCAGCAATAAAAGCCGGGACGAGACCTACGAGCAGTACTTC.

As to this clonotype: Since a much larger clone is just one base distant, this may be a read error. The V and J genes are TRBV6-2 or TRBV6-3 and TRBJ1-2; D ambiguous. Germline CDR1 MNHEY, CDR2 SVGEGT. V lost 5 bases and J lost 7, with 14 bases in between. This CDR3 contains 13 residues. Here the CDR3 DNA reads TGTGCCAGCAGTCCCACAGTGGGATTTGGCTACACCTTC. This sequence encodes CASSPTVGFGYTF.

Many counts were recorded for this clonotype. This sequence joins TRBV5-1 and TRBJ1-1; the D is unclear. This CDR3 spans 13 amino acids. V was shortened by 3 bases and J by 7 bases, with 13 bases between the two germline ends. Germline lookup yields CDR1 SGHRS and CDR2 YFSETQ. The CDR3, as DNA: TGCGCCAGCAGCTCTTCAACAAGGAGTGAAGCTTTCTTT. Translating it yields CASSSSTRSEAFF. The whole variable domain, remainder taken from reference TRBV5-1 and TRBJ1-1, is KAGVTQTPRYLIKTRGQQVTLSCSPISGHRSVSWYQQTPGQGLQFLFEYFSETQRNKGNFPGRFSGRQFSNSRSEMNVSTLELGDSALYLCASSSSTRSEAFFGQGTRLTVV.

This clonotype came up many times. V and J are TRBV6-2 or TRBV6-3 and TRBJ2-5, with 7 bases fitting TRBD2. V lost 2 bases to trimming and J lost 2 bases; unmatched junction nucleotides: 8. The CDR3 consists of 16 residues. Germline-derived CDR1 and CDR2 are MNHEY and SVGEGT. CDR3 nucleotide sequence: TGTGCCAGCAGTTACGGAGCGGGATTAGCACAAGAGACCCAGTACTTC. Encoded protein: CASSYGAGLAQETQYF.

Ten or more counts support this clonotype. The chain has TRBV28 and TRBJ1-2, with 8 bases identical to TRBD1. The V gene end was trimmed by 4 bases and the J gene end by 8 bases; junction bases not matched to a gene: 15. Germline V gene lookup returns CDR1 MDHEN and CDR2 SYDVKM. This CDR3 spans 16 amino acids. CDR3 in amino acids: CASSSGMAGQVSGYTF. CDR3 nucleotides: TGTGCCAGCAGTTCTGGTATGGCGGGACAGGTATCAGGCTACACCTTC.

This clonotype was seen at least ten times. This sequence joins TRBV7-8 and TRBJ2-2; D perhaps matches TRBD1 (5 bases). V lost 6 bases and J lost 5, with 7 bases in between. The CDR3 sequence is 12 residues long. Per germline, CDR1 SGHVS and CDR2 FQNEAQ. This CDR3 is CASRTVTGELFF. CDR3 sequence (DNA): TGTGCCAGCAGGACAGTAACCGGGGAGCTGTTTTTT. The full variable domain, completed using reference TRBV7-8 and TRBJ2-2, is GAGVSQSPRYKVAKRGQDVALRCDPISGHVSLFWYQQALGQGPEFLTYFQNEAQLDKSGLPSDRFFAERPEGSVSTLKIQRTQQEDSAVYLCASRTVTGELFFGEGSRLTVL.

V and J are TRBV6-1 and TRBJ1-3, with 10 bases that match TRBD1. CDR3 length: 15 amino acids. Germline V gene lookup returns CDR1 MNHNS and CDR2 SASEGT. The J segment lost 4 bases and the V segment lost 6 bases, leaving 6 bases of the junction unmatched. The CDR3 bases are TGTGCCAGCAGGCCGGGACAGGGGAAGGGAAACACCATATATTTT. Protein: CASRPGQGKGNTIYF.

Concerning this clonotype itself: A junction end diverges from the germline sequence, so it may reflect a read error. This chain joins TRBV7-3 and TRBJ2-5, with TRBD1 matching 7 bases. CDR1 and CDR2 from the germline V gene are SGHTA and FQGTGA. CDR3 length: 13 residues. The CDR3 sequence: CASSLQGLETRYF. CDR3 DNA: TGTGCCAGCAGCCTACAGGGGCTAGAGACCCGGTACTTC.

This clonotype was observed at least ten times. The chain recombines TRBV28 with TRBJ2-7; no clear D. Trimming took 3 bases from V and 0 from J, leaving 9 bases between them. Germline CDR1 is MDHEN and CDR2 is SYDVKM. The CDR3 length is 14 residues. CDR3 coding DNA: TGTGCCAGCAGTTTTGACGTGAGCTCCTACGAGCAGTACTTC. It yields the protein CASSFDVSSYEQYF.

The sample holds many counts of this clonotype. This chain uses TRBV7-9 with TRBJ2-3; D might be TRBD1 or TRBD2, each matching 5 bases. The germline CDR1 and CDR2 sequences are SEHNR and FQNEAQ (reference sequence). V was shortened by 5 bases and J by 3 bases, with 15 bases between the two germline ends. The CDR3 runs 15 residues. The DNA of the CDR3 is TGTGCCAGCAGCAAAGGATCCGGGGCTACAGATACGCAGTATTTT. Residues: CASSKGSGATDTQYF.

This clonotype was counted at least ten times. The rearrangement uses TRBV30 and TRBJ1-5; the match to TRBD1 covers 8 bases. The CDR3 is 16 amino acids. The trim removed 5 bases at V and 6 bases at J, leaving 15 bases unmatched. CDR1 GTSNPN and CDR2 SVGIG come from the germline V gene (reference sequence). CDR3 protein: CAWSGQGDNRGQPQHF. In nucleotides, the CDR3 is TGTGCCTGGTCCGGACAGGGCGACAATCGGGGTCAGCCCCAGCATTTT.

This clonotype was recorded at least ten times. V usage is TRBV6-2 or TRBV6-3 and J usage is TRBJ2-7; 7 bases agree with TRBD1. The CDR3 is 12 amino acids. V lost 6 bases and J lost 7; bases outside the gene matches: 6. Germline V gives CDR1 MNHEY, CDR2 SVGEGT. This chain's CDR3 is CASRHDRAEQYF. The CDR3 DNA reads TGTGCCAGCAGACACGACAGGGCAGAGCAGTACTTC.

This clonotype was seen repeatedly, ten times or more. V gene TRBV7-8 combines with J gene TRBJ2-3, with TRBD1 matching 7 bases. V trimming: 5 bases; J trimming: 5 bases; junction bases outside the gene matches: 10. From germline, CDR1 is SGHVS and CDR2 FQNEAQ. The CDR3 totals 15 residues. The chain's CDR3 is CASSRIKGAIDTQYF. The CDR3 DNA reads TGTGCCAGCAGCCGCATAAAGGGGGCCATAGATACGCAGTATTTT.